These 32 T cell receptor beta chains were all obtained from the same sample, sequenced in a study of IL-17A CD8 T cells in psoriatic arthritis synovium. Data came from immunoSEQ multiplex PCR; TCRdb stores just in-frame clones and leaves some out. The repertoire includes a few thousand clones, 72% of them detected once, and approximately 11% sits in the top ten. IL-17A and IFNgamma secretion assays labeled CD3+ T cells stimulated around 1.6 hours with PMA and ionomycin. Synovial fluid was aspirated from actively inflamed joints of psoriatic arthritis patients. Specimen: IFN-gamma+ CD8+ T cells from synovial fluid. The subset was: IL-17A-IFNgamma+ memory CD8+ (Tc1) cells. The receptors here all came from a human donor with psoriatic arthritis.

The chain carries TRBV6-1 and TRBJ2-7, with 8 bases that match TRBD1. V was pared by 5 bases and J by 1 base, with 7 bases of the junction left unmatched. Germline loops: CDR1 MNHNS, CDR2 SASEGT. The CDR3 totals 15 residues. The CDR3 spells CASSPQGAASYEQYV. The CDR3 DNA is TGTGCCAGCAGTCCCCAGGGGGCGGCGTCCTACGAGCAGTACGTC.

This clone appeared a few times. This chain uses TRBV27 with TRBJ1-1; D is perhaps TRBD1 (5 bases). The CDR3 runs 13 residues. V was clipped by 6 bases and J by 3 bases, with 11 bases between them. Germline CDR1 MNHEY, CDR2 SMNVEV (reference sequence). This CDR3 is CASRHEGYTEAFF. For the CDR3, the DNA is TGTGCCAGCAGACATGAGGGGTACACTGAAGCTTTCTTT.

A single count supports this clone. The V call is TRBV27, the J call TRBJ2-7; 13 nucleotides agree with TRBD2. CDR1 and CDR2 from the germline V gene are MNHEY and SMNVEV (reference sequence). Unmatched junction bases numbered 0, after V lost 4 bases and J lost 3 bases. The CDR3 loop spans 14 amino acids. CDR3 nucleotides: TGTGCCAGCAGTTGGACTAGCGGGAGCTACGAGCAGTACTTC. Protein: CASSWTSGSYEQYF.

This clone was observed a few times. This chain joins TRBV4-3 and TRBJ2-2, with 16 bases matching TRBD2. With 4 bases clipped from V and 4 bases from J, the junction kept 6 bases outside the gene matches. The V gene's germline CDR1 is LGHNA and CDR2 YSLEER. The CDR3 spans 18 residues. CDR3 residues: CASSLGTSGRAVTGELFF. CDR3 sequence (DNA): TGCGCCAGCAGCCTTGGGACTAGCGGGAGGGCGGTCACCGGGGAGCTGTTTTTT.

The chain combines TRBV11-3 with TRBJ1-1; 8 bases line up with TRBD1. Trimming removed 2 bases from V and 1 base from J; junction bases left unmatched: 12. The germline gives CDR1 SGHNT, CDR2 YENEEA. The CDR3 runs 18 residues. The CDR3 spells CASSLPPGQGGWNTEAFF. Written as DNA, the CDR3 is TGTGCCAGCAGCTTACCACCCGGACAGGGAGGATGGAACACTGAAGCTTTCTTT.

The CDR3, as DNA: TGTGCCAGCAGCCTCACGACCGCCGGGACCAAGCACAATGAGCAGTTCTTC. Its translation: CASSLTTAGTKHNEQFF. V is TRBV14 and J is TRBJ2-1; D tentatively fits TRBD1 or TRBD2 (5 bases each). V was cut by 4 bases and J by 5 bases, with 21 bases left in between. The CDR3 totals 17 residues. The germline gives CDR1 SGHDN, CDR2 FVKESK.

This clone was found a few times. CDR3 loop: CASRASRGTEQFF. Here the CDR3 DNA reads TGTGCCAGCAGGGCTAGCCGGGGTACTGAGCAGTTCTTC. V usage is TRBV2 and J usage is TRBJ2-1, with TRBD2 as a possible D gene (5 bases). The CDR3 consists of 13 residues. Germline-derived CDR1 and CDR2 are SNHLY and FYNNEI. Between the trimmed V and J ends, which lost 6 bases and 9 bases, there was a span of 15 bases.

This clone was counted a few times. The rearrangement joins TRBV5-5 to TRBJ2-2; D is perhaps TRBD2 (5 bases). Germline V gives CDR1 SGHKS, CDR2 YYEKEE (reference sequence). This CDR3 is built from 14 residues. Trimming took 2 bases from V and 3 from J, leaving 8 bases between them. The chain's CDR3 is CASSFEGYTGELFF. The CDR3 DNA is TGTGCCAGCAGCTTTGAGGGATACACCGGGGAGCTGTTTTTT.

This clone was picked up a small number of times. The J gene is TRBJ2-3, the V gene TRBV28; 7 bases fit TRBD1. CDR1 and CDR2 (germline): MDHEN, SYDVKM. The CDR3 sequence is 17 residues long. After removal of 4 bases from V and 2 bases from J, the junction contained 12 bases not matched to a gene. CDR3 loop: CASSSGQTKSYTDTQYF. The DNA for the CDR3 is TGTGCCAGCAGTTCGGGACAGACCAAAAGTTACACAGATACGCAGTATTTT. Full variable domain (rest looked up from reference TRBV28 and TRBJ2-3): DVKVTQSSRYLVKRTGEKVFLECVQDMDHENMFWYRQDPGLGLRLIYFSYDVKMKEKGDIPEGYSVSREKKERFSLILESASTNQTSMYLCASSSGQTKSYTDTQYFGPGTRLTVL.

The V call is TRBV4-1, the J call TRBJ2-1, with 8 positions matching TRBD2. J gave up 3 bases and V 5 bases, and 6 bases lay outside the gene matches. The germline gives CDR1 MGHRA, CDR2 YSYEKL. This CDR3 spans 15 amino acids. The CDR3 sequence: CASSSGLADYNEQFF. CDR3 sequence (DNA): TGCGCCAGCAGCTCAGGACTAGCCGACTACAATGAGCAGTTCTTC.

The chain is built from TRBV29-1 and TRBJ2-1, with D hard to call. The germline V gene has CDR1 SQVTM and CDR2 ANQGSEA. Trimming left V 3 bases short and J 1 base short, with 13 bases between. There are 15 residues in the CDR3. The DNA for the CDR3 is TGCAGCGTTGACGCCGCCGGCAGGTCCTACAATGAGCAGTTCTTC. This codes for CSVDAAGRSYNEQFF.

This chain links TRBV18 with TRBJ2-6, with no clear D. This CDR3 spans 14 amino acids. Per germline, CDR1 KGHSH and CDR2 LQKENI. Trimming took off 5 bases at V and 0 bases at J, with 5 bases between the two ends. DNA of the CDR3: TGTGCCAGCTCATCAGCCTCTGGGGCCAACGTCCTGACTTTC. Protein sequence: CASSSASGANVLTF.

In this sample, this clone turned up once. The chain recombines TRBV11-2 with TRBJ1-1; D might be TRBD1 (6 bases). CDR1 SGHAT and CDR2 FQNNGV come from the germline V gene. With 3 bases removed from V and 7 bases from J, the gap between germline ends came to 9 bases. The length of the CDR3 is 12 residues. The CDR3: CASSFRGGEAFF. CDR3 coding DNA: TGTGCCAGCAGCTTCAGGGGAGGTGAAGCTTTCTTT.

The CDR3: CASSYSGFTDTQYF. As DNA, the CDR3 is TGTGCCAGCAGCTATAGCGGATTCACAGATACGCAGTATTTT. The rearrangement links TRBV7-9 to TRBJ2-3; D perhaps matches TRBD2 (6 bases). V gave up 4 bases and J gave up 2 bases, with 10 bases separating them. This CDR3 has 14 amino acids. The germline V gene encodes CDR1 SEHNR and CDR2 FQNEAQ (reference sequence).

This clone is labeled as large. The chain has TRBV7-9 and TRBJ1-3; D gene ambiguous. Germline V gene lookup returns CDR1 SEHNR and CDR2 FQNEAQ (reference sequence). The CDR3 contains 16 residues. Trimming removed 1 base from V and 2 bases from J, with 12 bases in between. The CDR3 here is CASSLGAGPAGNTIYF. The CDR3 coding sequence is TGTGCCAGCAGCTTAGGGGCAGGACCCGCTGGAAACACCATATATTTT. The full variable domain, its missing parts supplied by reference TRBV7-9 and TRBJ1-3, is DTGVSQNPRHKITKRGQNVTFRCDPISEHNRLYWYRQTLGQGPEFLTYFQNEAQLEKSRLLSDRFSAERPKGSFSTLEIQRTEQGDSAMYLCASSLGAGPAGNTIYFGEGSWLTVV.

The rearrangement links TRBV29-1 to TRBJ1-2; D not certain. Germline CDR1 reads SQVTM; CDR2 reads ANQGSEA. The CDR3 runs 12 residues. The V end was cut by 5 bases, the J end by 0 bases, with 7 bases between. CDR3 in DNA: TGCAGCGTTCTGCCAGCTAACTATGGCTACACCTTC. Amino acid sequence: CSVLPANYGYTF.

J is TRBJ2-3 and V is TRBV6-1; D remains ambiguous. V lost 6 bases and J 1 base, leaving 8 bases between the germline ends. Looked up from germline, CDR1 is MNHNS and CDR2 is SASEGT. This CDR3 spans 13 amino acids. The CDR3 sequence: CASSIRGTDTQYF. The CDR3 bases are TGTGCCAGCAGCATTCGGGGCACAGATACGCAGTATTTT.

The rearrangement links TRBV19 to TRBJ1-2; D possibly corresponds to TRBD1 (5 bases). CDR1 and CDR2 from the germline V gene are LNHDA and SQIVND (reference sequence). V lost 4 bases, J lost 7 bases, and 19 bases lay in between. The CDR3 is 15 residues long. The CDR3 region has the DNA TGTGCCAGTAGTACGTCGAACAGGATACGGGTTGGCTACACCTTC. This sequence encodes CASSTSNRIRVGYTF.

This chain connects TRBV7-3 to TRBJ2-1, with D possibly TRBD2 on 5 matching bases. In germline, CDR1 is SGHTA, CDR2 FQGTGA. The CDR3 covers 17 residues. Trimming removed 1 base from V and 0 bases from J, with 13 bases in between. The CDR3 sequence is CASSLMGAPSSYNEQFF. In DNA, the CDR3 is TGTGCCAGCAGCTTAATGGGAGCGCCGAGCTCCTACAATGAGCAGTTCTTC.

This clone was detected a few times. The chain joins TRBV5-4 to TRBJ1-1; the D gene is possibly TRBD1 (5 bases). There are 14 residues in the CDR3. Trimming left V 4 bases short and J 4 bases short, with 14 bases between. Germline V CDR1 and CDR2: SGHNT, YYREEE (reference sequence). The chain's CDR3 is CASSPGSGTTEAFF. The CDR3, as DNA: TGTGCCAGCAGCCCCGGCTCGGGGACCACTGAAGCTTTCTTT.

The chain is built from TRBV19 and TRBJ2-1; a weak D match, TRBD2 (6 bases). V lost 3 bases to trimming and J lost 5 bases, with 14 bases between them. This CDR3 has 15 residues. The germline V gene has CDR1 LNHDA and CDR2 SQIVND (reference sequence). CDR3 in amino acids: CASSIFGSSHNEQFF. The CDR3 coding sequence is TGTGCCAGTAGTATTTTCGGGAGTTCCCACAATGAGCAGTTCTTC.

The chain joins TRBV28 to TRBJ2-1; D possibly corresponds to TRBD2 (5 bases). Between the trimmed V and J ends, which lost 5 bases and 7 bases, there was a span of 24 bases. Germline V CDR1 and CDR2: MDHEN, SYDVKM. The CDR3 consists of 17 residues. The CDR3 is CASSPPLTVGDINEQFF. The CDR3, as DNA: TGTGCCAGCAGTCCCCCCCTGACTGTGGGAGACATAAATGAGCAGTTCTTC.

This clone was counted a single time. The CDR3 reads CASSFRPGPADTEAFF. The CDR3 DNA follows: TGTGCCAGCAGCTTTAGGCCCGGTCCTGCGGATACTGAAGCTTTCTTT. The chain links TRBV7-4 to TRBJ1-1; D uncertain. Germline CDR1 reads SGHVT; CDR2 reads SQSDAQ. Between the trimmed V and J ends, which lost 3 bases and 5 bases, there was a span of 19 bases. This CDR3 has 16 amino acids.

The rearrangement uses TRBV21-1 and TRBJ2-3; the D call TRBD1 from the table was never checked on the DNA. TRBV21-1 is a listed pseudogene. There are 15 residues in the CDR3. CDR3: CASSTSGQRTDTQYF. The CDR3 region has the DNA TGTGCCAGCAGCACGTCCGGACAGCGGACAGATACGCAGTATTTT.

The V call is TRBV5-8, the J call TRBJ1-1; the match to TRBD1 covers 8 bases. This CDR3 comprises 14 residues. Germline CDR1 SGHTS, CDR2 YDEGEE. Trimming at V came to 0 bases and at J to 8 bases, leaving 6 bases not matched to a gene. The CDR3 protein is CASSLATRGPEAFF. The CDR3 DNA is TGTGCCAGCAGCTTGGCCACCAGGGGGCCCGAAGCTTTCTTT.

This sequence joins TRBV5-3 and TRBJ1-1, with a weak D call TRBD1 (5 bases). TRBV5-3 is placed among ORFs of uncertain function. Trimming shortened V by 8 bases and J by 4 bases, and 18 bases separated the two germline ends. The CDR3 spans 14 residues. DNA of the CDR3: TGTGCCAGCAGCCCCGGCTCGGGGACCACTGAAGCTTTCTTT. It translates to CASSPGSGTTEAFF.

The CDR3 DNA reads as TGTGCCACCTCGGATTCCCAAGAGACCCAGTACTTC. As protein: CATSDSQETQYF. The chain links TRBV7-6 to TRBJ2-5; D remains ambiguous. The CDR3 extends over 12 amino acids. With 10 bases removed from V and 1 base from J, the gap between germline ends came to 10 bases. The germline V gene encodes CDR1 SGHVS and CDR2 FNYEAQ.

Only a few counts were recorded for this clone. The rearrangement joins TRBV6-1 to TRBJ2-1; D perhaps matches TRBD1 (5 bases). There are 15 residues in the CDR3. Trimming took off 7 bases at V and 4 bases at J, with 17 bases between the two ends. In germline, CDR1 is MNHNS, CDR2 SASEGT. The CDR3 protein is CASTEAPRQYNEQFF. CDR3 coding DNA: TGTGCCAGCACCGAAGCCCCGAGACAGTACAATGAGCAGTTCTTC.

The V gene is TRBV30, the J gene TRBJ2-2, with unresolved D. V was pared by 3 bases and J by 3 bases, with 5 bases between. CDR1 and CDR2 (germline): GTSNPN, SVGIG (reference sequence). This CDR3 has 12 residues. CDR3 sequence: CAWRGDTGELFF. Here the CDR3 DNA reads TGTGCCTGGAGAGGCGACACCGGGGAGCTGTTTTTT.

The CDR3 coding sequence is TGTGCCAGCAGTTTACCGGGGAGCGGGCTCTCCTACAATGAGCAGTTCTTC. This translates into CASSLPGSGLSYNEQFF. The chain combines TRBV27 with TRBJ2-1, with TRBD2 as a possible D gene (6 bases). This CDR3 is 17 amino acids long. V was shortened by 2 bases and J by 0 bases, with 14 bases between the two germline ends. The V gene's germline CDR1 is MNHEY and CDR2 SMNVEV (reference sequence).

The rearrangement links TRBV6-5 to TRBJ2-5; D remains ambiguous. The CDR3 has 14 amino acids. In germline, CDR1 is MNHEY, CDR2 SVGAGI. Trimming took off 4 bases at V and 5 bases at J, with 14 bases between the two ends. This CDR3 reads CASSSSRPRETQYF. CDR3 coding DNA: TGTGCCAGCAGTTCCAGCCGGCCTAGGGAGACCCAGTACTTC.

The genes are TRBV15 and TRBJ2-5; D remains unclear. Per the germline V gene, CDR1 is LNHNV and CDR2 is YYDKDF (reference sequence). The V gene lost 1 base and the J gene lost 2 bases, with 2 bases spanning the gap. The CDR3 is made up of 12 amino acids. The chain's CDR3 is CATSRVQETQYF. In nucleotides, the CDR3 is TGTGCCACCAGCAGAGTACAAGAGACCCAGTACTTC.